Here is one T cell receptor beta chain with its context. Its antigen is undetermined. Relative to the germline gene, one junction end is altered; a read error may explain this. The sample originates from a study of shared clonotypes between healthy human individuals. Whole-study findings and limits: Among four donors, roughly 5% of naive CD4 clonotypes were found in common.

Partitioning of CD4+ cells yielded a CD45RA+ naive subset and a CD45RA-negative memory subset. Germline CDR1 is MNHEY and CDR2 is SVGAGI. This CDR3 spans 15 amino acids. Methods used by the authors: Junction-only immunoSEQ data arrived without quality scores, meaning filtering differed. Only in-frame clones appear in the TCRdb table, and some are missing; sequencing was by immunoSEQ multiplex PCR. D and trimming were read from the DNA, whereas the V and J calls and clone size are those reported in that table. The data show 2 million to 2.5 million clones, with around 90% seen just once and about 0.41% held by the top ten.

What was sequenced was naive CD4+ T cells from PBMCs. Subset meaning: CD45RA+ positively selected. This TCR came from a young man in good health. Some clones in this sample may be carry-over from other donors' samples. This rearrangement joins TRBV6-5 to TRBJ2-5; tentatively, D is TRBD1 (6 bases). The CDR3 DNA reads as TGTGCCAGCAGTTCAACAGGGATAATAAGAGAGGCCCAGTACTTC. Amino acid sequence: CASSSTGIIREAQYF.